The 20 T cell receptor beta chains below all came from one sample that was sequenced in a study of Ad26.COV2.S vaccination and SARS-CoV-2 variants. Libraries were prepared by immunoSEQ multiplex PCR; TCRdb keeps only in-frame clonotypes and omits some of them. The sample includes 300,000 to 450,000 clones, 85% of them seen just once. Treatment denoted: 15 to 20 received Ad26.COV2.S at low or high dose, single or two shots; 5 received placebo; per-sample allocation not given. Samples analyzed were those drawn on day 63 after the first vaccine or placebo injection. The sequencing here drew on peripheral blood, taken in a trial of Ad26.COV2.S vaccine versus placebo. These receptors were taken from a person aged 18-65 years who received the Ad26.COV2.S COVID-19 vaccine or a placebo.

This chain uses TRBV5-5 with TRBJ2-1; 14 bases line up with TRBD2. The CDR3 loop spans 16 amino acids. Germline loops: CDR1 SGHKS, CDR2 YYEKEE (reference sequence). The J segment lost 7 bases and the V segment lost 2 bases, leaving 5 bases of the junction unmatched. The CDR3 DNA reads as TGTGCCAGCAGCTTCTCAAGGACTAGCGGGGGGAATGAGCAGTTCTTC. Its translation: CASSFSRTSGGNEQFF.

The rearrangement links TRBV7-2 to TRBJ2-7, with 9 bases matching TRBD1. Germline CDR1 SGHTA, CDR2 FQGNSA. V was clipped by 4 bases and J by 6 bases; unmatched bases: 7. This CDR3 has 14 residues. This CDR3 reads CASSWDRVTGEQYF. The CDR3 nucleotides read TGTGCCAGCAGCTGGGACAGGGTAACGGGCGAGCAGTACTTC.

The chain has TRBV10-3 and TRBJ2-5; TRBD2 matches at 8 bases. The CDR3 is made up of 14 amino acids. V gave up 3 bases and J gave up 4 bases; unmatched junction bases: 4. The V gene's germline CDR1 is ENHRY and CDR2 SYGVKD. Here the CDR3 reads CAISELAALETQYF. DNA for the CDR3: TGTGCCATCAGTGAACTAGCGGCCTTAGAGACCCAGTACTTC.

This clone turned up a few times. V gene TRBV5-1 combines with J gene TRBJ1-1; D perhaps matches TRBD1 (6 bases). With 2 bases removed from V and 1 base from J, the gap between germline ends came to 9 bases. The germline CDR1 and CDR2 sequences are SGHRS and YFSETQ. The length of the CDR3 is 14 residues. The CDR3 DNA follows: TGCGCCAGCAGCTTCGGACAGCAGAACACTGAAGCTTTCTTT. It yields the protein CASSFGQQNTEAFF. The full variable domain, its missing parts supplied by reference TRBV5-1 and TRBJ1-1, is KAGVTQTPRYLIKTRGQQVTLSCSPISGHRSVSWYQQTPGQGLQFLFEYFSETQRNKGNFPGRFSGRQFSNSRSEMNVSTLELGDSALYLCASSFGQQNTEAFFGQGTRLTVV.

The chain carries TRBV11-2 and TRBJ2-7, with D unclear. The germline V gene encodes CDR1 SGHAT and CDR2 FQNNGV. The CDR3 extends over 13 amino acids. Trimming took off 2 bases at V and 3 bases at J, with 8 bases between the two ends. The chain's CDR3 is CASSLFGDYEQYF. In DNA form, the CDR3 reads TGTGCCAGCAGCTTATTCGGAGACTACGAGCAGTACTTC.

The chain couples TRBV19 to TRBJ1-2; no definite D call. Looked up from germline, CDR1 is LNHDA and CDR2 is SQIVND (reference sequence). The CDR3 contains 16 residues. The ends were cut back, 3 bases at V and 0 bases at J, with 14 bases in the middle. CDR3 amino acids: CASSIVKNTPNYGYTF. CDR3 bases: TGTGCCAGTAGTATCGTCAAGAACACCCCTAACTATGGCTACACCTTC.

The chain combines TRBV28 with TRBJ2-1, with a weak D call TRBD1 (6 bases). CDR1 and CDR2 (germline): MDHEN, SYDVKM. The length of the CDR3 is 14 residues. Trimming left V 5 bases short and J 6 bases short, with 14 bases between. The CDR3 spells CASSPDRKGNEQFF. Written as DNA, the CDR3 is TGTGCCAGCAGTCCGGACAGAAAGGGCAATGAGCAGTTCTTC.

The gene calls are TRBV15 and TRBJ2-3, with 11 bases matching TRBD2. The CDR3 totals 15 residues. V shed 0 bases and J 9 bases; nucleotides not matched to a gene: 5. Germline V gene sequence: CDR1 LNHNV, CDR2 YYDKDF (reference sequence). In DNA form, the CDR3 reads TGTGCCACCAGCAGAGACGGAGTAGCGGGAGGGACGCAGTATTTT. Its translation: CATSRDGVAGGTQYF.

The chain uses TRBV9 and TRBJ1-2; 7 bases line up with TRBD1. CDR1 is SGDLS and CDR2 is YYNGEE in the germline V gene. The V gene end was trimmed by 2 bases and the J gene end by 8 bases; junction bases not matched to a gene: 15. This CDR3 region has 16 residues. CDR3 DNA: TGTGCCAGCAGCGTCATGACCGGGACAGATGCCGCCGGCTACACCTTC. It is translated as CASSVMTGTDAAGYTF.

This clone was seen a handful of times. The chain is built from TRBV27 and TRBJ1-6; 7 positions agree with TRBD1. CDR3 length: 14 amino acids. The germline CDR1 and CDR2 sequences are MNHEY and SMNVEV (reference sequence). V gave up 8 bases and J gave up 2 bases; unmatched junction bases: 3. The CDR3 coding sequence is TGTGCCAGCGGACAGGCGGCCTATAATTCACCCCTCCACTTT. Protein product: CASGQAAYNSPLHF.

The chain joins TRBV27 to TRBJ2-2; no clear D. Germline-derived CDR1 and CDR2 are MNHEY and SMNVEV (reference sequence). The CDR3 length is 14 residues. Between the trimmed V and J ends, which lost 6 bases and 5 bases, there was a span of 13 bases. The CDR3: CASSGRLWTGELFF. In DNA form, the CDR3 reads TGTGCCAGCAGCGGTCGGTTGTGGACCGGGGAGCTGTTTTTT.

This chain links TRBV10-3 with TRBJ2-3; D gene unclear. Trimming pared 4 bases from V and 4 bases from J, leaving 9 bases between. The CDR3 is made up of 13 amino acids. Per germline, CDR1 ENHRY and CDR2 SYGVKD. CDR3 sequence: CAISGSFADTQYF. DNA of the CDR3: TGTGCCATCAGTGGTTCGTTCGCAGATACGCAGTATTTT.

This clone was seen a single time. This sequence joins TRBV10-3 and TRBJ2-5; a possible D gene is TRBD2 (5 bases). Germline values: CDR1 ENHRY, CDR2 SYGVKD. The CDR3 has 13 amino acids. V shed 6 bases and J shed 5 bases, with 13 bases lying between them. Here the CDR3 DNA reads TGTGCCATCAGGAGGACGAGGGCGGAGACCCAGTACTTC. Translated, it gives CAIRRTRAETQYF.

The gene calls are TRBV24-1 and TRBJ2-3, with 9 bases lining up with TRBD1. Germline V CDR1 and CDR2: KGHDR, SFDVKD. The CDR3 spans 14 residues. Trimming at V came to 10 bases and at J to 5 bases, leaving 9 bases not matched to a gene. The CDR3: CATAGTGLGDTQYF. The CDR3 nucleotides read TGTGCCACTGCCGGGACAGGGTTAGGAGATACGCAGTATTTT.

The rearrangement joins TRBV5-4 to TRBJ2-3, with TRBD1 matching over 9 bases. V shed 5 bases and J 4 bases; nucleotides not matched to a gene: 5. This CDR3 comprises 14 residues. Germline CDR1 is SGHNT and CDR2 is YYREEE (reference sequence). In DNA form, the CDR3 reads TGTGCCAGCAGACCCGGGACAGGGTCAGATACGCAGTATTTT. It is translated as CASRPGTGSDTQYF.

This clone was seen only once. Here the CDR3 DNA reads TGTGCCAGCAGGGGGTCCTCCACAGATACGCAGTATTTT. Translation gives CASRGSSTDTQYF. The chain employs TRBV6-5 and TRBJ2-3; D is ambiguous. This CDR3 has 13 amino acids. The V and J ends lost 6 bases and 2 bases respectively, with 9 bases between them. Germline V lookup: CDR1 MNHEY, CDR2 SVGAGI.

This sequence joins TRBV14 and TRBJ2-5, with a tentative D call TRBD1 (6 bases). The CDR3 spans 15 residues. V lost 4 bases and J lost 1, with 13 bases in between. Germline values: CDR1 SGHDN, CDR2 FVKESK. CDR3 coding DNA: TGTGCCAGCAGCCCACACAGGGCATCCCAAGAGACCCAGTACTTC. It specifies CASSPHRASQETQYF.

The V call is TRBV3-1 (or the pseudogene TRBV3-2), the J call TRBJ2-7; possible D gene TRBD2, 6 bases. V shed 0 bases and J shed 5 bases, with 17 bases lying between them. The CDR3 runs to 16 residues. CDR1 is LGHDT, CDR2 YNNKEL, per germline (reference sequence). CDR3 loop: CASSQDLRGGLDEQYF. The CDR3 DNA reads as TGTGCCAGCAGCCAAGATCTCCGGGGAGGTCTCGACGAGCAGTACTTC.

The chain uses TRBV9 and TRBJ2-1, with 9 bases that match TRBD2. The V gene's germline CDR1 is SGDLS and CDR2 YYNGEE. After removal of 7 bases from V and 7 bases from J, the junction contained 9 bases not matched to a gene. The CDR3 sequence is 14 residues long. The CDR3 here is CASDSGTSPNEQFF. The CDR3 nucleotides read TGTGCCAGCGATTCCGGGACTAGCCCGAATGAGCAGTTCTTC.

The chain links TRBV4-1 to TRBJ2-7; TRBD2 matches 8 bases. Germline CDR1 and CDR2: MGHRA and YSYEKL. This CDR3 comprises 17 residues. Trimming took 1 base from V and 3 from J; bases not matched to a gene: 11. CDR3 nucleotides: TGCGCCAGCAGCCAAGGGCCGGGGGGGGCCAGGGGCTACGAGCAGTACTTC. It specifies CASSQGPGGARGYEQYF.